This T cell receptor beta chain was profiled in a study of blood T cell repertoires in COVID-19. Study at large: The United States, Italy and Spain provided the acute and convalescent COVID-19 samples. Nucleic acid was either cDNA or gDNA, and it came from T cells, B-cell-depleted T cells, or PBMCs.

The germline V gene has CDR1 SNHLY and CDR2 FYNNEI. V was shortened by 3 bases and J by 4 bases, with 4 bases between the two germline ends. CDR3 length: 12 residues. While infection was still active, Seattle patients were enrolled and then followed longitudinally. The authors' processing: From reference gene primer amplification, estimates of nucleated cell counts were derived. Here immunoSEQ multiplex PCR was the method, and the copy in TCRdb shows in-frame clones only, minus some. V, J and clone size were drawn from that table, and D and trimming were deduced from the DNA. The table includes nearly 350,000 clones, about 90% detected once. Worth noting for this clone: Other nucleotide sequences from this sample produce the same CDR3.

V is TRBV2 and J is TRBJ1-5; D not resolved. What was sequenced was peripheral blood. The sequence was obtained from a woman aged 70-85 years with COVID-19, enrolled during active disease. For the CDR3, the DNA is TGTGCCAGCAGTGATCGGAATCAGCCCCAGCATTTT. This translates into CASSDRNQPQHF. Full variable domain (outside the CDR3, taken from reference TRBV2 and TRBJ1-5): EPEVTQTPSHQVTQMGQEVILRCVPISNHLYFYWYRQILGQKVEFLVSFYNNEISEKSEIFDDQFSVERPDGSNFTLKIRSTKLEDSAMYFCASSDRNQPQHFGDGTRLSIL.